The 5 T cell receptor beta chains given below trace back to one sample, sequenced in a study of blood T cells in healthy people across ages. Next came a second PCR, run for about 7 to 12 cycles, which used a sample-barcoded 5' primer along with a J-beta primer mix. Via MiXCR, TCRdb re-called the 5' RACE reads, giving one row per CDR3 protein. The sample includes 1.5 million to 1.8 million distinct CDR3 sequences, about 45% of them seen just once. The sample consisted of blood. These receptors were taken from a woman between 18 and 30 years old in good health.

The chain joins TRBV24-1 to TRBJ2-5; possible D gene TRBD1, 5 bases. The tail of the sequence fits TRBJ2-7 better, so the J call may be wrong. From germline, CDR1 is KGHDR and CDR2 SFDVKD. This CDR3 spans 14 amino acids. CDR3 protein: CATSDAFRDYEQYF. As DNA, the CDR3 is TGTGCCACCAGTGATGCGTTCAGGGACTACGAGCAGTACTTC.

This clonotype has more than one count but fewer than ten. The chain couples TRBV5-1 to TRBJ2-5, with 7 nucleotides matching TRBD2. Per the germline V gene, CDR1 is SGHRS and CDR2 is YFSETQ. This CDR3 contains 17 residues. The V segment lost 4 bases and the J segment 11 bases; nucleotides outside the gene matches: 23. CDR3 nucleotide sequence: TGCGCCAGCAGCCCGGGCTTTGGGGGAGGGCCTCTGAATGAGCAGTACTTC. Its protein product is CASSPGFGGGPLNEQYF.

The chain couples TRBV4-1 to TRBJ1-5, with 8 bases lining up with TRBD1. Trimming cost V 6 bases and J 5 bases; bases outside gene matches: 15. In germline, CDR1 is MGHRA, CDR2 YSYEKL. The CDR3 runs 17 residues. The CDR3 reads CASSTGTGRGVHQPQHF. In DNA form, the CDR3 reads TGCGCCAGCAGTACCGGGACAGGTCGGGGGGTACATCAGCCCCAGCATTTT.

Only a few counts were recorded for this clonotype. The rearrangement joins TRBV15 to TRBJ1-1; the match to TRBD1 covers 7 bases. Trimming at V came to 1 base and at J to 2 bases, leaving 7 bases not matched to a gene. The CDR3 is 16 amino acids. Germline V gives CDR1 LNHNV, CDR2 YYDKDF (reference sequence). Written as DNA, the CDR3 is TGTGCCACCAGCAGAGGCCTTAGACAGGGTAACACTGAAGCTTTCTTT. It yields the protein CATSRGLRQGNTEAFF.

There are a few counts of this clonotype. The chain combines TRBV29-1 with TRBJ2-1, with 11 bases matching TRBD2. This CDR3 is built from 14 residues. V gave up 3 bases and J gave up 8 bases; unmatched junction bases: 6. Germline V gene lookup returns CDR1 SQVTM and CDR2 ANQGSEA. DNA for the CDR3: TGCAGCGTTGAGGGGCTAGCGGGGGGAGATGAGCAGTTCTTC. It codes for CSVEGLAGGDEQFF.